A selection of T cell receptor beta chains follows, all from one sample in a study of blood T cell repertoires in COVID-19. Assay used: immunoSEQ multiplex PCR; TCRdb lists only in-frame clones, some missing. The table has around 200,000 clones, approximately 81% seen once. Sequencing was carried out using peripheral blood. The origin of the receptors is a woman of 80 years or more with acute or convalescent COVID-19. CDR3s include the opening cysteine and the closing phenylalanine or tryptophan. D genes are given only for firm matches. Not every row has a clone size; where given, it reads once, few, many or a size class.

clone size,D gene,V gene,J gene,CDR3 protein,CDR3 DNA
NA,NA,TRBV5-4,TRBJ2-6,CASSQTSSGANVLTF,TGTGCCAGCAGCCAAACCAGCTCTGGGGCCAACGTCCTGACTTTC
NA,NA,TRBV2,TRBJ2-3,CASSPFGTRGFTDTQYF,TGTGCCAGCAGTCCCTTTGGGACCAGGGGCTTCACAGATACGCAGTATTTT
NA,NA,TRBV3-1/TRBV3-2,TRBJ1-1,CASSQDNRFTEAFF,TGTGCCAGCAGCCAAGATAACCGGTTCACTGAAGCTTTCTTT
NA,TRBD1,TRBV7-2,TRBJ1-3,CASRARDRESGNTIYF,TGTGCCAGCAGGGCGAGGGACAGAGAGAGCGGAAACACCATATATTTT
NA,NA,TRBV27,TRBJ2-1,CASSRQFEQFF,TGTGCCAGCAGCCGACAGTTTGAGCAGTTCTTC
NA,NA,TRBV7-2,TRBJ2-5,CASSPLQETQYF,TGTGCCAGCAGCCCCCTGCAAGAGACCCAGTACTTC
few,TRBD2,TRBV2,TRBJ2-7,CASSGSGYEQYF,TGTGCCAGTAGCGGGAGCGGCTACGAGCAGTACTTC
NA,TRBD2,TRBV5-1,TRBJ2-3,CASSWGGLAGADTQYF,TGCGCCAGCAGCTGGGGGGGACTAGCGGGAGCAGATACGCAGTATTTT
once,NA,TRBV18,TRBJ2-3,CASSGRDNPWDTQYF,TGTGCCAGCTCGGGCCGGGACAACCCCTGGGATACGCAGTATTTT
NA,TRBD2,TRBV18,TRBJ2-1,CASSPSSGTYNEQFF,TGTGCCAGCTCACCATCTAGCGGGACCTACAATGAGCAGTTCTTC
NA,TRBD1,TRBV18,TRBJ2-7,CASSLGTDYEQYF,TGTGCCAGCTCACTCGGGACAGACTACGAGCAGTACTTC
NA,TRBD1,TRBV7-2,TRBJ2-7,CASSPRTGAPYEQYF,TGTGCCAGCAGCCCCCGAACAGGGGCTCCTTACGAGCAGTACTTC
NA,NA,TRBV5-1,TRBJ2-7,CASSPPDRTYEQYF,TGCGCCAGCAGCCCACCCGACAGGACCTACGAGCAGTACTTC
NA,TRBD2,TRBV18,TRBJ2-1,CASSPFAGGSYNEQFF,TGTGCCAGCTCACCATTCGCCGGGGGGTCCTACAATGAGCAGTTCTTC
many,NA,TRBV19,TRBJ2-1,CASSIGSLEHNEQFF,TGTGCCAGTAGTATCGGGTCGTTGGAGCACAATGAGCAGTTCTTC
NA,NA,TRBV5-1,TRBJ1-1,CASSLVKQRGTEAFF,TGCGCCAGCAGCTTGGTAAAGCAGCGGGGCACTGAAGCTTTCTTT
NA,NA,TRBV7-2,TRBJ2-1,CASSSTYSPHEQFF,TGTGCCAGCAGCTCCACATACAGCCCCCATGAGCAGTTCTTC
NA,NA,TRBV28,TRBJ1-2,CASSVWTPTYGYTF,TGTGCCAGCAGTGTCTGGACACCAACTTATGGCTACACCTTC
NA,TRBD1,TRBV18,TRBJ1-6,CASSPQTGGNSPLHF,TGTGCCAGCTCACCGCAGACAGGGGGCAATTCACCCCTCCACTTT
NA,TRBD1,TRBV7-2,TRBJ1-5,CASSPDRVDQPQHF,TGTGCCAGCAGCCCCGACAGGGTGGATCAGCCCCAGCATTTT
few,NA,TRBV15,TRBJ2-4,CATSRDQIAKNIQYF,TGTGCCACCAGCAGAGATCAAATAGCCAAAAACATTCAGTACTTC
NA,TRBD1,TRBV11-2,TRBJ1-1,CASSLDRTGELKAFF,TGTGCCAGCAGCTTAGACCGAACAGGGGAATTAAAAGCTTTCTTT